The present entry profiles one T cell receptor (beta chain) with its context. This sample stems from a study of identical twins. The CDR3 is 14 residues long. V was clipped by 1 base and J by 3 bases, with 8 bases between them. Germline CDR1 reads MNHNS; CDR2 reads SASEGT. cDNA carried unique molecular identifiers, and a universal primer site was added by template switching. One entry per CDR3 protein, called by TCRdb with MiXCR from the 5' RACE reads. The repertoire consists of hundreds of thousands of distinct CDR3 sequences, with 7.5% occurring once and the leading ten covering less than 2%. Another study also made use of these data, one on yellow fever vaccine responses in identical twins.

The TCR comes from a woman aged 18-30 years in good health. The chain joins TRBV6-1 to TRBJ2-3; D gene ambiguous. The sample taken for sequencing was memory (CD45RO+) T cells sorted from blood. The CDR3 nucleotides are TGTGCCAGCAGTGAAGTGGCGGAAACAGATACGCAGTATTTT. Protein: CASSEVAETDTQYF.